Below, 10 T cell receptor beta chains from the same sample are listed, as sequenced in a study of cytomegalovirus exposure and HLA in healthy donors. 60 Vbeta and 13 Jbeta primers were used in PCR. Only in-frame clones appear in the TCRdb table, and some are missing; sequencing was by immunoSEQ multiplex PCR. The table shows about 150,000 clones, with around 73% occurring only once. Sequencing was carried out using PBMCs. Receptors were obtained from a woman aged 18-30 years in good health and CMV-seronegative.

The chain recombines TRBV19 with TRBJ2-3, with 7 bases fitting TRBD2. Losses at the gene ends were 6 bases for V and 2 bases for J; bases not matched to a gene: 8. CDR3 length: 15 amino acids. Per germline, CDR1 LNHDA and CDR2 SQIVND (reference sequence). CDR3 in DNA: TGTGCCAGTAGCATTGAAGCGGGGCTCACAGATACGCAGTATTTT. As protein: CASSIEAGLTDTQYF.

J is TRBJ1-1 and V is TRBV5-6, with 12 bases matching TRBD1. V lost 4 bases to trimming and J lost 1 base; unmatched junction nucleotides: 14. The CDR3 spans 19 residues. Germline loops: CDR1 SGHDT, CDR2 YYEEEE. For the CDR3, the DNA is TGTGCCAGCAGCCGCAGAGGGACAGGGGGCAGGGGAAGGAACACTGAAGCTTTCTTT. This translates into CASSRRGTGGRGRNTEAFF.

The CDR3 loop reads CASSYSILAGGGTGELFF. The CDR3 nucleotides are TGTGCCAGCAGTTACTCGATACTAGCGGGAGGGGGCACCGGGGAGCTGTTTTTT. This chain links TRBV6-7 with TRBJ2-2; 13 bases are shared with TRBD2. TRBV6-7 is flagged as an ORF with uncertain function. CDR3 size: 18 residues. V lost 0 bases, J lost 4 bases, and 5 bases stayed unmatched.

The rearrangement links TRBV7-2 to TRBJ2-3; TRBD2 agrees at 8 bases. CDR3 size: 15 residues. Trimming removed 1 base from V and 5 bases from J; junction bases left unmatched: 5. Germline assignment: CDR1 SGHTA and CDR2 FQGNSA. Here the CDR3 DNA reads TGTGCCAGCAGCTTAGTAAGCGGGGGAGGAGATACGCAGTATTTT. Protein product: CASSLVSGGGDTQYF.

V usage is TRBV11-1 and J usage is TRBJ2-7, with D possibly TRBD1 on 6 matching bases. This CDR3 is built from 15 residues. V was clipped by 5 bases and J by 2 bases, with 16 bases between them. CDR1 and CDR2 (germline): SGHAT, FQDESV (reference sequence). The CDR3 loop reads CASSGRDKFPYEQYF. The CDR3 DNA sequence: TGTGCCAGCAGCGGCCGGGACAAATTCCCCTACGAGCAGTACTTC.

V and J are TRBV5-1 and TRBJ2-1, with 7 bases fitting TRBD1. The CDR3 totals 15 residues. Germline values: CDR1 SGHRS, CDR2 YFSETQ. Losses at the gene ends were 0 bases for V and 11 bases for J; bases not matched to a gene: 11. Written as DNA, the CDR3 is TGCGCCAGCAGCTTGGAAGGACAGGTTTCTTCGCAGCAGTTCTTC. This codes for CASSLEGQVSSQQFF.

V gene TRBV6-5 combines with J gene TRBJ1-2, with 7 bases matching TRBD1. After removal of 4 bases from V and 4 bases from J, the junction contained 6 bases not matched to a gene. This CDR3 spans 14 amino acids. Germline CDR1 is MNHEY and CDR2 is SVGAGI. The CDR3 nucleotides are TGTGCCAGCAGTTTAACAGGGGTTGGCTATGGCTACACCTTC. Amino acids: CASSLTGVGYGYTF.

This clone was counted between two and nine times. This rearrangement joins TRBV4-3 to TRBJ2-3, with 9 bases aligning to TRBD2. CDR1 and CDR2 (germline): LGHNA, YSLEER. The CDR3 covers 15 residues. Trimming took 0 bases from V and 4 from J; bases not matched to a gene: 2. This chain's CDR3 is CASSQERGGSDTQYF. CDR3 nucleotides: TGCGCCAGCAGCCAAGAGCGGGGGGGCTCAGATACGCAGTATTTT.

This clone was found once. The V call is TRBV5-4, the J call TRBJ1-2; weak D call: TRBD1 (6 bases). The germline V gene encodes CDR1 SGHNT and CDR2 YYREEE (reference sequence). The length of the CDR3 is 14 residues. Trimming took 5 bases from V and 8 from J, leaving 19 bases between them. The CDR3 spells CASRVAQGSKGYTF. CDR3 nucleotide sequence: TGTGCCAGCAGAGTGGCGCAGGGGTCGAAGGGCTACACCTTC.

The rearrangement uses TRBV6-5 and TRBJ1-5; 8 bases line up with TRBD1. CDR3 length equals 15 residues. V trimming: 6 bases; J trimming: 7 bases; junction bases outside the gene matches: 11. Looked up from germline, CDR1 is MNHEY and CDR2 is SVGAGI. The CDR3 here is CASRLSQGAGQPQHF. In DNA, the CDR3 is TGTGCCAGCAGACTGTCCCAGGGGGCAGGACAGCCCCAGCATTTT.